This TCR beta chain came from a study of T cells after yellow fever vaccination (dated by TCRdb to the late 2010s). About the study as a whole: The SMART-Seq v4 Ultra Low Input RNA kit was used to prepare libraries from fractions with low cell numbers. To follow T-cell clones before and after primary and booster YFV17D yellow fever vaccination, bulk TCR alpha and beta repertoires were sequenced over time. Blood samples were taken at several timepoints before and after primary and secondary immunization, and bulk PBMC replicates and cell subsets were isolated. The cohort comprised two healthy male donors, one aged 18 to 29 and one aged 30 to 40 years. Beyond this particular receptor, the publication reports: A small fraction of clonotypes appeared in both the CD4 and CD8 compartments, likely as a result of convergent recombination. The study included only a couple of donors, which limits how far the findings can be generalized. After the booster, most clones that had expanded after primary vaccination were detected again (nearly 98% of CD4 and roughly nine tenths of CD8), suggesting broad maintenance of memory. Because abundant contaminating clonotypes from the bulk population could be contained in FACS-sorted repertoires, computational filtering was required. The secondary T-cell response was weaker than the primary response but faster, peaking on day 5 instead of day 15.

With respect to this clonotype: Its cognate antigen has yet to be identified. A much larger clone lies a single base off, so this may be a read error.

TCR cDNA was synthesized by 5'RACE template switching, which introduced a universal primer site and unique molecular identifiers. cDNA synthesis was primed from both the TCR alpha and TCR beta constant segments. Library amplification used two PCR steps, and the second PCR step added sample barcodes and sequencing adapters. Sequencing of libraries was performed on Illumina HiSeq 2500 (2x100 bp) or NovaSeq (2x150 bp). As for how the authors treated the data: Reads were demultiplexed and collapsed into UMI consensus sequences with MIGEC, and V(D)J alignment was performed with MiXCR. Using edgeR on replicate PBMC samples, clonotypes were called vaccine-responding if FDR was below 0.01 and the log2 fold change was above 5 up to day 15. CD4 or CD8 identity was assigned to each bulk clonotype according to whether the clonotype was present at higher abundance in the sequenced CD4 repertoire or the sequenced CD8 repertoire. The public reads were quality trimmed at Q25 with fastp and then assembled into clones with MiXCR by TCRdb, keeping productive beta chains. Every entry covers one CDR3 protein and lists the most common genes and DNA from its rows. The V and J calls follow TCRdb's processing rather than the paper's. The sample table records about 150,000 distinct CDR3 sequences; 6.2% of these occur just once. Roughly 3% of the sample is taken by the ten largest.

What this sample's treatment or condition label stands for: live attenuated yellow fever vaccine strain. PBMCs were isolated from peripheral blood using a standard Ficoll-Paque protocol. CD4 and CD8 T-cell fractions were isolated with Dynabeads CD4 and CD8 positive selection kits. TriZol was used to extract RNA from bulk PBMCs, from CD4 and CD8 fractions, and from dextramer-positive and dextramer-negative fractions. Sequencing was performed on CD4+ T cells sorted from PBMCs, taken on the day of the first yellow fever vaccination. The sequence derives from a man aged 18 to 29 who received the YFV17D yellow fever vaccine.

Read as DNA, the sequence is TGCGCCAGCAGCTTGAATAGCGTCTACAATGAGCAGTTCTTC. This translates into CASSLNSVYNEQFF. The chain links TRBV5-1 with TRBJ2-1; TRBD2 might be the D gene, on 5 matching bases. The trim is 1 base for V and 3 bases for J, with a gap of 8 bases between the germline ends. The CDR3 goes from the cysteine to the phenylalanine over 14 residues. CDR3 DNA only is kept here, 42 bases in frame from base 1. According to the germline V gene, CDR1 reads SGHRS and CDR2 reads YFSETQ. This CDR3, with the reference TRBV5-1 and TRBJ2-1 proteins standing in past its ends, gives the full variable domain KAGVTQTPRYLIKTRGQQVTLSCSPISGHRSVSWYQQTPGQGLQFLFEYFSETQRNKGNFPGRFSGRQFSNSRSEMNVSTLELGDSALYLCASSLNSVYNEQFFGPGTRLTVL.